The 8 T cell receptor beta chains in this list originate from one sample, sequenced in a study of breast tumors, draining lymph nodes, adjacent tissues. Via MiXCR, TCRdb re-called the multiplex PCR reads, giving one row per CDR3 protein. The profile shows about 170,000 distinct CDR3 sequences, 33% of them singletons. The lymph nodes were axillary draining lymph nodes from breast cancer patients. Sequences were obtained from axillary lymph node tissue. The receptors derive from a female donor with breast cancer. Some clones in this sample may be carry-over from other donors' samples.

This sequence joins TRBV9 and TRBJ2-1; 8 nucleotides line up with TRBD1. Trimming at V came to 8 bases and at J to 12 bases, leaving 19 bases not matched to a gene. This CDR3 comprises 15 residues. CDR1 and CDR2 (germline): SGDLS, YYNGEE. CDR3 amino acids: CASSTSGGFADTQFF. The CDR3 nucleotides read TGTGCCAGTAGCACCTCAGGGGGCTTCGCAGATACGCAGTTCTTC.

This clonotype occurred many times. The CDR3 DNA reads TGTGCCAGCAGCTTGACAGGGGCTGGGGAAAAACTGTTTTTT. This encodes CASSLTGAGEKLFF. The chain links TRBV5-6 to TRBJ1-4; 7 nucleotides match TRBD1. The trim removed 1 base at V and 8 bases at J, leaving 5 bases unmatched. The CDR3 length is 14 residues. Per germline, CDR1 SGHDT and CDR2 YYEEEE.

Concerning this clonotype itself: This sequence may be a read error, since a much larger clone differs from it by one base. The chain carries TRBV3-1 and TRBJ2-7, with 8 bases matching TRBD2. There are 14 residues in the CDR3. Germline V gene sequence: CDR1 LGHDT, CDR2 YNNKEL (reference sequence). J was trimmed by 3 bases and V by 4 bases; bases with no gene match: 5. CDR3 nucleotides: TGTGCCAGCAGCCGACTAGCGAGAAGCTACGAGCAGTACTTC. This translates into CASSRLARSYEQYF.

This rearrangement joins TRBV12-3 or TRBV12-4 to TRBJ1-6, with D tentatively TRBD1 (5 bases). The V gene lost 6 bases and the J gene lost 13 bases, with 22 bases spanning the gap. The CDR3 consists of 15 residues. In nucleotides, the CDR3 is TGTGCCAGCAGCCCCCAGGGCGGGGGTAATTTCCCCCTCCACTTT. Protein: CASSPQGGGNFPLHF.

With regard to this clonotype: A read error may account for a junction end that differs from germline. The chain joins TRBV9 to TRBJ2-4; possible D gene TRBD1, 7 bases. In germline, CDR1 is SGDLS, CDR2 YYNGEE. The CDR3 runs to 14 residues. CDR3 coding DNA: TGTGCCAGCAGCGGAGGGCAGGGGGGAAACATTCAGTCCTTC. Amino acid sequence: CASSGGQGGNIQSF.

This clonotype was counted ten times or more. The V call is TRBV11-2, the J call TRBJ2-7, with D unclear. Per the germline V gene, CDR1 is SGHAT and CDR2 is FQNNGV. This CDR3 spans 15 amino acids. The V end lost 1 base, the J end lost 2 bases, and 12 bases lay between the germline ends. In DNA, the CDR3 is TGTGCCAGCAGCTTAGCCCCCGACCCGGCCTACGAGCAGTACTTC. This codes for CASSLAPDPAYEQYF.

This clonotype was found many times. The CDR3 DNA sequence: TGTGCCAGCAGCTTAGCGGGAGCACTTGCCGGGGAGCTGTTTTTT. Amino acids: CASSLAGALAGELFF. The chain links TRBV7-9 to TRBJ2-2, with D tentatively TRBD2 (5 bases). V was clipped by 0 bases and J by 6 bases, with 11 bases between them. The CDR3 has 15 residues. In germline, CDR1 is SEHNR, CDR2 FQNEAQ (reference sequence).

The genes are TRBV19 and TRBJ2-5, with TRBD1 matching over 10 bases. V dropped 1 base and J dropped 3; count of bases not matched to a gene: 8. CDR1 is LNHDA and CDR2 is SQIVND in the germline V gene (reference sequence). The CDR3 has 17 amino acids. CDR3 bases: TGTGCCAGTAGTATAGCTCTCACCGGGACAGGGGAAGAGACCCAGTACTTC. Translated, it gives CASSIALTGTGEETQYF.